The present entry profiles one T cell receptor beta chain with its context. What it binds is unknown. The sample is drawn from a study of T-cell memory formation after mild COVID-19. Study findings and constraints: CD4/CD8 balance held among clones contracting day 15 to 85, and later expanders leaned CD4+.

TCRdb reprocessed the 5' RACE reads via MiXCR and lists one record per CDR3 protein. The sample consists of over 300,000 distinct CDR3 sequences, 20% to 25% of them appearing once. The source of this sequence is a man younger than 35 who had mild COVID-19 (a few samples of this study predate the infection). Cell type and time point are not known. Material: PBMCs or a T cell subset sorted from them (not recorded which).

The DNA of the CDR3 is TGTGCCACCAGCAGAGAGGACAGGGGGCTTGGCAATCAGCCCCAGCATTTT. Its protein product is CATSREDRGLGNQPQHF. J is TRBJ1-5 and V is TRBV15; 11 positions agree with TRBD1. V shed 0 bases and J 2 bases; nucleotides not matched to a gene: 3. The CDR3 runs 17 residues. From germline, CDR1 is LNHNV and CDR2 YYDKDF (reference sequence).